This entry concerns a single T cell receptor beta chain. The CDR3 has 15 residues. The germline V gene encodes CDR1 SGHDT and CDR2 YYEEEE. Trimming cost V 3 bases and J 1 base; bases outside gene matches: 3. The entry originates in a study of control samples from healthy donors and cancer patients. Produced via immunoSEQ multiplex PCR; TCRdb's table is partial and in-frame only. The data show 50,000 or so clones, 93% seen once. Sequenced: PBMCs. V usage is TRBV5-6 and J usage is TRBJ1-5, with TRBD1 matching over 8 bases. This receptor was taken from a woman aged 45-60 years with head and neck cancer. CDR3 in amino acids: CASSWGTGSNQPQHF. The DNA of the CDR3 is TGTGCCAGCAGCTGGGGGACAGGCAGCAATCAGCCCCAGCATTTT.